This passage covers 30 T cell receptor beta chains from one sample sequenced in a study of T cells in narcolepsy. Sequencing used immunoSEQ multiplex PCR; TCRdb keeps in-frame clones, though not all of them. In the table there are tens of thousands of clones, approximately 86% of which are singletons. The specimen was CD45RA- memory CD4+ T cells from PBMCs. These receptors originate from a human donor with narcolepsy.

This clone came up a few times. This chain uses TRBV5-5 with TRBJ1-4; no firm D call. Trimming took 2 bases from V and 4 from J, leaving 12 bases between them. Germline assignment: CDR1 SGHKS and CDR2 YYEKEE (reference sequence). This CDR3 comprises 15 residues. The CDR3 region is CASSFVSSYNEKLFF. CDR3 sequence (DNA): TGTGCCAGCAGCTTCGTGTCAAGTTATAATGAAAAACTGTTTTTT.

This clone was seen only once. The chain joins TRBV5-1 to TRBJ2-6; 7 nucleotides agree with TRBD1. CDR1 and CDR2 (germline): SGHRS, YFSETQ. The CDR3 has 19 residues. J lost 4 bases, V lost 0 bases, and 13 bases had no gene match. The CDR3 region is CASSLVPGQPTRGANVLTF. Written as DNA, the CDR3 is TGCGCCAGCAGCTTGGTCCCGGGACAGCCAACGCGAGGGGCCAACGTCCTGACTTTC.

CDR3 DNA: TGTGCCAGTAGGAAGACAGGGGGCGGGAGGGAAAACATTCAGTACTTC. It is translated as CASRKTGGGRENIQYF. This chain connects TRBV19 to TRBJ2-4; D is perhaps TRBD1 (10 bases). The length of the CDR3 is 16 residues. The germline V gene has CDR1 LNHDA and CDR2 SQIVND (reference sequence). The V gene lost 6 bases and the J gene lost 5 bases, with 20 bases spanning the gap. The full variable domain, completed using reference TRBV19 and TRBJ2-4, is DGGITQSPKYLFRKEGQNVTLSCEQNLNHDAMYWYRQDPGQGLRLIYYSQIVNDFQKGDIAEGYSVSREKKESFPLTVTSAQKNPTAFYLCASRKTGGGRENIQYFGAGTRLSVL.

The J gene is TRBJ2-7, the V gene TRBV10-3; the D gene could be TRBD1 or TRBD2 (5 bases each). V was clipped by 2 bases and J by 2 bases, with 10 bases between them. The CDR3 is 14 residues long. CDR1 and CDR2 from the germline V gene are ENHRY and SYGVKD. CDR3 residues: CAISERDATYEQYF. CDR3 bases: TGTGCCATCAGTGAGAGGGACGCCACCTACGAGCAGTACTTC.

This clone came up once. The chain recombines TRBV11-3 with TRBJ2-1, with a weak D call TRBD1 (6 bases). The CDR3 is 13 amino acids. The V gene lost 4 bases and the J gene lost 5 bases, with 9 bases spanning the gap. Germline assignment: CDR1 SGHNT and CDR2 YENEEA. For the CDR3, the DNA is TGTGCCAGCAGCTCCCGGGACAACAATGAGCAGTTCTTC. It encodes CASSSRDNNEQFF.

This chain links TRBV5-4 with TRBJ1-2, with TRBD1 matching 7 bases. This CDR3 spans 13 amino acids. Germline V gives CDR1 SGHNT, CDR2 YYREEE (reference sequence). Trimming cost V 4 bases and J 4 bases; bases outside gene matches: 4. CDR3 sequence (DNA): TGTGCCAGCAGCCGGGACAGAAGCTATGGCTACACCTTC. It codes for CASSRDRSYGYTF.

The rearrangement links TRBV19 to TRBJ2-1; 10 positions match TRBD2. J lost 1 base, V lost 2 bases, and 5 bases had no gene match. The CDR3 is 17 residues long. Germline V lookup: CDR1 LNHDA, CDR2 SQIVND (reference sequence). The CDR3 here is CASSILAGVLSYNEQFF. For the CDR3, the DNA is TGTGCCAGTAGTATACTAGCGGGGGTTTTATCCTACAATGAGCAGTTCTTC.

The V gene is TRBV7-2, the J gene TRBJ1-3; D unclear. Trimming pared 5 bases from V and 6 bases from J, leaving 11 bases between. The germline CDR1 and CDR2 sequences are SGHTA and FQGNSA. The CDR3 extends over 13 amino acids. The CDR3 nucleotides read TGTGCCAGCAGCCCCCGGGCTACAAACACCATATATTTT. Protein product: CASSPRATNTIYF.

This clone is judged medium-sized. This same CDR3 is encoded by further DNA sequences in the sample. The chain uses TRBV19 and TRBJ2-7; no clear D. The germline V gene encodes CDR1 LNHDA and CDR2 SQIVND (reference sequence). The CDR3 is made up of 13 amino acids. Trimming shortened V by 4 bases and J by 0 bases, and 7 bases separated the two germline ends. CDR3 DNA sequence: TGTGCCAGTAGTAGGGGTGACTCCTACGAGCAGTACTTC. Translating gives CASSRGDSYEQYF. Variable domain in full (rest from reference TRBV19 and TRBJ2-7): DGGITQSPKYLFRKEGQNVTLSCEQNLNHDAMYWYRQDPGQGLRLIYYSQIVNDFQKGDIAEGYSVSREKKESFPLTVTSAQKNPTAFYLCASSRGDSYEQYFGPGTRLTVT.

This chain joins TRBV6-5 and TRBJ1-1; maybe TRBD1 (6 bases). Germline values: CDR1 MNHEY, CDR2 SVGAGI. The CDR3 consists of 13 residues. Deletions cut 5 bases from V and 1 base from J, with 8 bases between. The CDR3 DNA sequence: TGTGCCAGCAGTACGGGGGCGAACACTGAAGCTTTCTTT. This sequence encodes CASSTGANTEAFF.

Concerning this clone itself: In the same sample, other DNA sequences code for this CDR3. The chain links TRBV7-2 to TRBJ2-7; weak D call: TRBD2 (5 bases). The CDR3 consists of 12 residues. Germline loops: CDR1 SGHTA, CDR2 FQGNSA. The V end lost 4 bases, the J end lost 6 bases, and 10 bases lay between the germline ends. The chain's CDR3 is CASSSRLSEQYF. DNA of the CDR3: TGTGCCAGCAGCTCTCGACTATCCGAGCAGTACTTC.

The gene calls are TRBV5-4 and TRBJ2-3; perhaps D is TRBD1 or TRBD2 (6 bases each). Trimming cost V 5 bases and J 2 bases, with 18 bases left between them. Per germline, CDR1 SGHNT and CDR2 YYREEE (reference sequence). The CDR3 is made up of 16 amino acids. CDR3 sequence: CASSWGAGSDTDTQYF. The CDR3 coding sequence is TGTGCCAGCAGTTGGGGGGCGGGATCAGACACAGATACGCAGTATTTT.

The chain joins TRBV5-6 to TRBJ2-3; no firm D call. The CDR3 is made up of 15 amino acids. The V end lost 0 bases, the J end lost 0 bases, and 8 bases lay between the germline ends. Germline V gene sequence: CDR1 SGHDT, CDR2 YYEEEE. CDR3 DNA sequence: TGTGCCAGCAGCTTGGGCCTAACTAGCACAGATACGCAGTATTTT. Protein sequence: CASSLGLTSTDTQYF. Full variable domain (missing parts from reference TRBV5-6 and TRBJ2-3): DAGVTQSPTHLIKTRGQQVTLRCSPKSGHDTVSWYQQALGQGPQFIFQYYEEEERQRGNFPDRFSGHQFPNYSSELNVNALLLGDSALYLCASSLGLTSTDTQYFGPGTRLTVL.

CDR3 protein: CASSLNAGRVPQHF. The CDR3 DNA sequence: TGTGCCAGCAGCTTAAATGCAGGGAGGGTGCCCCAGCATTTT. This chain joins TRBV7-2 and TRBJ1-5; TRBD1 is a possible D gene (5 bases). The CDR3 is made up of 14 amino acids. The V gene's germline CDR1 is SGHTA and CDR2 FQGNSA. V lost 2 bases and J 9 bases, leaving 14 bases between the germline ends.

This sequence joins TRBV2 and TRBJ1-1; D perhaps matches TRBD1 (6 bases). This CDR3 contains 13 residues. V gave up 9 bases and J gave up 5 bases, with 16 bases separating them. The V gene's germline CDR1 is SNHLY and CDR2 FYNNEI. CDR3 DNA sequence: TGTGCCAGTTCGAATCACAGGGCTACTGAAGCTTTCTTT. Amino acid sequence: CASSNHRATEAFF.

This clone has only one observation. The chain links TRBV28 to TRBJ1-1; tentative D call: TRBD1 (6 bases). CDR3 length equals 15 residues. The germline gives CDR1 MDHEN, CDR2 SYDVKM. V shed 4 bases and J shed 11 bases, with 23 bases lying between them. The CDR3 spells CASSWGFLGAVGAFF. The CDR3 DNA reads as TGTGCCAGCAGTTGGGGATTTCTGGGGGCTGTGGGGGCTTTCTTT. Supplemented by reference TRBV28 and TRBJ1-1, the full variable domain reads DVKVTQSSRYLVKRTGEKVFLECVQDMDHENMFWYRQDPGLGLRLIYFSYDVKMKEKGDIPEGYSVSREKKERFSLILESASTNQTSMYLCASSWGFLGAVGAFFGQGTRLTVV.

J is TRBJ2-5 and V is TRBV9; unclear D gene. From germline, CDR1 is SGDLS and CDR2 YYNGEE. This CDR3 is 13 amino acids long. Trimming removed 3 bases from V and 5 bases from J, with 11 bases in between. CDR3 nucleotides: TGTGCCAGCAGCGGGCTAGTTGGGGAGACCCAGTACTTC. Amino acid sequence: CASSGLVGETQYF.

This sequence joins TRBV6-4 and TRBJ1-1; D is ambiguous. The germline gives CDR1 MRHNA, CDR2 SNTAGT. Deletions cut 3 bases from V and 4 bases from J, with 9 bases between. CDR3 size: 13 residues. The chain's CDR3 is CASSETQRTEAFF. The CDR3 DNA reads TGTGCCAGCAGTGAGACCCAACGCACTGAAGCTTTCTTT.

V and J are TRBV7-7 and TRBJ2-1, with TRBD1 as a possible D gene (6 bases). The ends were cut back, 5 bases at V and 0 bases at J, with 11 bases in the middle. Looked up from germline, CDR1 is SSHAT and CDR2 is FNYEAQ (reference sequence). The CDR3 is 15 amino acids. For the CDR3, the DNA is TGTGCCAGCAGCACCGGGACACACTCCTACAATGAGCAGTTCTTC. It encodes CASSTGTHSYNEQFF. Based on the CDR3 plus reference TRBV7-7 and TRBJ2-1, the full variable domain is GAGVSQSPRYKVTKRGQDVTLRCDPISSHATLYWYQQALGQGPEFLTYFNYEAQPDKSGLPSDRFSAERPEGSISTLTIQRTEQRDSAMYRCASSTGTHSYNEQFFGPGTRLTVL.

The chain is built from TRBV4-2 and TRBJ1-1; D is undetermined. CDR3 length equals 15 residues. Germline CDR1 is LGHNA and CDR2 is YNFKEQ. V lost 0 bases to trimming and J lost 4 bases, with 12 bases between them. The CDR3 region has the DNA TGTGCCAGCAGCCAAGATCTCGCCGAGGGCACTGAAGCTTTCTTT. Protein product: CASSQDLAEGTEAFF.

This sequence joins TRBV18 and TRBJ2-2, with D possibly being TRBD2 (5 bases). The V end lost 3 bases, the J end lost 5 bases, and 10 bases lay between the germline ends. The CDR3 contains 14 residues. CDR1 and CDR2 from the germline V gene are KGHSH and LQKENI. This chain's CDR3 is CASSPPGITGELFF. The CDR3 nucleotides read TGTGCCAGCTCACCCCCGGGAATAACCGGGGAGCTGTTTTTT.

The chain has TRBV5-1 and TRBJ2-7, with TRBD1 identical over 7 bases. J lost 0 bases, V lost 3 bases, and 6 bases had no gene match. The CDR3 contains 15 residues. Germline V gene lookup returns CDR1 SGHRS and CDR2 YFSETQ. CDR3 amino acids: CASSWKGQSSYEQYF. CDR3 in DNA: TGCGCCAGCAGCTGGAAGGGACAGAGCTCCTACGAGCAGTACTTC.

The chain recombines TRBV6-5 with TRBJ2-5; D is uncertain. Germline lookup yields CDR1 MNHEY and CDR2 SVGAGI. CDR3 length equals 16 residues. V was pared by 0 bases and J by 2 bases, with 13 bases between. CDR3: CASSYSLARTQETQYF. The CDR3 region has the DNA TGTGCCAGCAGTTACTCGCTTGCCCGTACGCAAGAGACCCAGTACTTC.

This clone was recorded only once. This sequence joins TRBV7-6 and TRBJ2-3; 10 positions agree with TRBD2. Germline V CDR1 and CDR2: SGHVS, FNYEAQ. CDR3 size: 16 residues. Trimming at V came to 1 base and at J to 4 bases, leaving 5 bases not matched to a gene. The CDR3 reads CASSLGSGGAADTQYF. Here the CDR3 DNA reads TGTGCCAGCAGCTTAGGGAGCGGGGGGGCCGCAGATACGCAGTATTTT. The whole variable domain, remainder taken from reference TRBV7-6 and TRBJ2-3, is GAGVSQSPRYKVTKRGQDVALRCDPISGHVSLYWYRQALGQGPEFLTYFNYEAQQDKSGLPNDRFSAERPEGSISTLTIQRTEQRDSAMYRCASSLGSGGAADTQYFGPGTRLTVL.

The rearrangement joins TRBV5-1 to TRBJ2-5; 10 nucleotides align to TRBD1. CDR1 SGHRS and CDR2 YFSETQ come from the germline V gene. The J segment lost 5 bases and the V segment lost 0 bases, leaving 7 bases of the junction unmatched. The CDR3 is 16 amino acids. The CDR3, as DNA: TGCGCCAGCAGCTTGGCCGGGACAGGGGCCAAGGAGACCCAGTACTTC. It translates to CASSLAGTGAKETQYF.

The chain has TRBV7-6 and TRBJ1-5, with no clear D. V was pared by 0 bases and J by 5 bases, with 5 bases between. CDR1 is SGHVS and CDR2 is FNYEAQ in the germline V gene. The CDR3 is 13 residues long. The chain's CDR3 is CASSLAIYQPQHF. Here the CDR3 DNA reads TGTGCCAGCAGCTTAGCCATATATCAGCCCCAGCATTTT. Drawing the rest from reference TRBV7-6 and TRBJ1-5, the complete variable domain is GAGVSQSPRYKVTKRGQDVALRCDPISGHVSLYWYRQALGQGPEFLTYFNYEAQQDKSGLPNDRFSAERPEGSISTLTIQRTEQRDSAMYRCASSLAIYQPQHFGDGTRLSIL.

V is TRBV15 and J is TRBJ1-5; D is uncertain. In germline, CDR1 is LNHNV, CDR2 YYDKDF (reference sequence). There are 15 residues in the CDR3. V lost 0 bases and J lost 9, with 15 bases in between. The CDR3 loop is CATSRDNAVQRPQHF. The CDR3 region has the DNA TGTGCCACCAGCAGAGATAACGCGGTGCAAAGGCCCCAGCATTTT.

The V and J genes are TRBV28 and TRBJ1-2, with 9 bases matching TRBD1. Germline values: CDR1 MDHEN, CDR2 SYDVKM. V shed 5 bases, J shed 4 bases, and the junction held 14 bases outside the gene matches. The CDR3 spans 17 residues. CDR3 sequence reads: CASSPTPHRGRAYGYTF. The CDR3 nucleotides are TGTGCCAGCAGTCCCACACCCCACAGGGGGCGCGCCTATGGCTACACCTTC.

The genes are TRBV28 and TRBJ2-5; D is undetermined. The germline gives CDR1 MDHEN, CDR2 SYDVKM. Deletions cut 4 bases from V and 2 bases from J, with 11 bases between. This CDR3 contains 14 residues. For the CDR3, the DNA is TGTGCCAGCAGTTCCTGGGTCAAACAAGAGACCCAGTACTTC. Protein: CASSSWVKQETQYF.

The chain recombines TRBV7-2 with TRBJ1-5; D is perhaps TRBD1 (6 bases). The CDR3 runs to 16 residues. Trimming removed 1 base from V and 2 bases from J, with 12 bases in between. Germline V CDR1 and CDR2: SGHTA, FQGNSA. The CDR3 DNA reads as TGTGCCAGCAGCTTAGAGGGGACACGGCGCAATCAGCCCCAGCATTTT. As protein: CASSLEGTRRNQPQHF. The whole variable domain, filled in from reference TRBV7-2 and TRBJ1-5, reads GAGVSQSPSNKVTEKGKDVELRCDPISGHTALYWYRQSLGQGLEFLIYFQGNSAPDKSGLPSDRFSAERTGGSVSTLTIQRTQQEDSAVYLCASSLEGTRRNQPQHFGDGTRLSIL.